One sample yielded the 29 T cell receptor beta chains listed below, sequenced in a study of T cell responses to AZD1222 COVID-19 vaccine. The data were produced by immunoSEQ multiplex PCR, yet TCRdb's version contains in-frame clones alone and is incomplete. This sample carries 90,000 to 120,000 clones, approximately 90% of them seen once, and the ten largest clones take 3.5% to 4.5%. The input for sequencing was peripheral blood, taken on day 0 of AZD1222 vaccination. The receptors stem from an adult in good health.

The V call is TRBV4-2, the J call TRBJ2-7, with TRBD2 identical over 11 bases. V shed 1 base, J shed 2 bases, and the junction held 4 bases outside the gene matches. The CDR3 consists of 16 residues. Per the germline V gene, CDR1 is LGHNA and CDR2 is YNFKEQ. The CDR3 bases are TGTGCCAGCAGCCAAGGTGGGACTAGCGGAGCCTACGAGCAGTACTTC. Translating gives CASSQGGTSGAYEQYF.

The chain couples TRBV28 to TRBJ2-3, with 9 bases aligning to TRBD2. Trimming at V came to 4 bases and at J to 5 bases, leaving 7 bases not matched to a gene. CDR3 length: 15 residues. The germline V gene encodes CDR1 MDHEN and CDR2 SYDVKM. The CDR3 reads CASSSTSGGRDTQYF. The CDR3 DNA reads TGTGCCAGCAGTTCGACTAGCGGTGGGAGAGATACGCAGTATTTT.

The chain joins TRBV2 to TRBJ2-7; the D gene is possibly TRBD2 (5 bases). This CDR3 contains 12 residues. V lost 6 bases, J lost 1 base, and 7 bases lay in between. Germline CDR1 reads SNHLY; CDR2 reads FYNNEI. CDR3 region: CASRDFSYEQYF. The DNA of the CDR3 is TGTGCCAGCAGGGACTTTTCCTACGAGCAGTACTTC.

This chain connects TRBV20-1 to TRBJ2-1; D gene uncertain. V dropped 1 base and J dropped 7 bases, with 5 bases sitting between them. CDR1 DFQATT and CDR2 SNEGSKA come from the germline V gene (reference sequence). The CDR3 consists of 11 residues. The CDR3 sequence is CSARGQNEQFF. CDR3 sequence (DNA): TGCAGTGCTAGAGGTCAGAATGAGCAGTTCTTC.

This chain uses TRBV30 with TRBJ2-7; 10 bases agree with TRBD1. V was clipped by 1 base and J by 5 bases; unmatched bases: 5. Germline V gives CDR1 GTSNPN, CDR2 SVGIG (reference sequence). The CDR3 spans 14 residues. CDR3 loop: CAWSGTGGLDEQYF. DNA for the CDR3: TGTGCCTGGAGTGGGACAGGGGGGTTGGACGAGCAGTACTTC.

The V gene is TRBV6-5, the J gene TRBJ2-7; 7 bases agree with TRBD2. This CDR3 is built from 13 residues. V lost 7 bases to trimming and J lost 2 bases; unmatched junction nucleotides: 5. CDR1 is MNHEY, CDR2 SVGAGI, per germline. CDR3 sequence (DNA): TGTGCCAGCACCGGGGGGACTACCTACGAGCAGTACTTC. Protein sequence: CASTGGTTYEQYF.

The CDR3 DNA sequence: TGTGCCAGCAGACGCGACGGGACAGGGGCGGATGGCTACACCTTC. This encodes CASRRDGTGADGYTF. The V gene is TRBV6-6, the J gene TRBJ1-2; 10 bases agree with TRBD1. The CDR3 is made up of 15 amino acids. V shed 6 bases and J 6 bases; nucleotides not matched to a gene: 10. Germline V gene sequence: CDR1 MNHNY, CDR2 SVGAGI (reference sequence).

The chain carries TRBV29-1 and TRBJ2-1; the D gene is possibly TRBD2 (5 bases). The CDR3 covers 13 residues. CDR1 SQVTM and CDR2 ANQGSEA come from the germline V gene. The V and J ends lost 7 bases and 4 bases respectively, with 14 bases between them. The DNA of the CDR3 is TGCAGCGCTGACTATAAACCTTACAATGAGCAGTTCTTC. This codes for CSADYKPYNEQFF.

The table lists this clone with a count of one. CDR3 sequence reads: CASRRQGASYEQYF. As DNA, the CDR3 is TGTGCCAGCAGGAGACAGGGGGCATCCTACGAGCAGTACTTC. V is TRBV3-1 (or the pseudogene TRBV3-2) and J is TRBJ2-7; 10 bases align to TRBD1. With V trimmed by 6 bases and J by 1 base, 3 bases remained unmatched. The CDR3 sequence is 14 residues long. Germline assignment: CDR1 LGHDT and CDR2 YNNKEL (reference sequence).

In this sample, this clone turned up once. This chain joins TRBV27 and TRBJ1-2; maybe TRBD1 (6 bases). The V gene's germline CDR1 is MNHEY and CDR2 SMNVEV (reference sequence). With 6 bases removed from V and 4 bases from J, the gap between germline ends came to 18 bases. CDR3 length: 15 residues. The CDR3 protein is CASSTTGTSIYGYTF. The CDR3 nucleotides are TGTGCCAGCAGCACCACCGGGACATCGATCTATGGCTACACCTTC.

Here the CDR3 DNA reads TGTGCCACCAGCAGGGACGGGGCCACGGCAATGTTCTTC. Translation: CATSRDGATAMFF. This chain connects TRBV15 to TRBJ2-1, with D perhaps matching TRBD1 or TRBD2 (5 bases each). CDR3 length: 13 residues. Germline values: CDR1 LNHNV, CDR2 YYDKDF (reference sequence). V was pared by 3 bases and J by 15 bases, with 18 bases between.

This rearrangement joins TRBV7-9 to TRBJ2-5; 10 nucleotides line up with TRBD1. Germline CDR1 reads SEHNR; CDR2 reads FQNEAQ (reference sequence). V shed 1 base and J 2 bases; nucleotides not matched to a gene: 10. This CDR3 contains 18 residues. The CDR3 coding sequence is TGTGCCAGCAGCTTAGGGTTTAAGTTGGACAGGGGGCAAGAGACCCAGTACTTC. It encodes CASSLGFKLDRGQETQYF.

This chain joins TRBV9 and TRBJ1-6; TRBD1 matches at 7 bases. CDR1 SGDLS and CDR2 YYNGEE come from the germline V gene. The trim removed 3 bases at V and 6 bases at J, leaving 3 bases unmatched. The CDR3 covers 14 residues. Here the CDR3 reads CASSGQGGNSPLHF. The CDR3 DNA follows: TGTGCCAGCAGCGGACAGGGAGGTAATTCACCCCTCCACTTT.

This sequence joins TRBV13 and TRBJ1-1; D ambiguous. CDR1 and CDR2 from the germline V gene are PRHDT and FYEKMQ (reference sequence). V was pared by 5 bases and J by 7 bases, with 14 bases between. The CDR3 is made up of 13 amino acids. For the CDR3, the DNA is TGTGCCAGCAGCCCCGGGCGATCGGGTGAAGCTTTCTTT. It specifies CASSPGRSGEAFF.

V usage is TRBV30 and J usage is TRBJ2-7, with 8 bases lining up with TRBD1. With V trimmed by 5 bases and J by 3 bases, 9 bases remained unmatched. Germline CDR1 GTSNPN, CDR2 SVGIG (reference sequence). This CDR3 is built from 14 residues. The CDR3, as DNA: TGTGCCTGGCGGACAGGGCAAATAAGCTACGAGCAGTACTTC. It yields the protein CAWRTGQISYEQYF.

The chain employs TRBV7-9 and TRBJ2-5, with TRBD2 matching 9 bases. V lost 6 bases to trimming and J lost 10 bases; unmatched junction nucleotides: 21. This CDR3 is built from 17 residues. Germline-derived CDR1 and CDR2 are SEHNR and FQNEAQ (reference sequence). The CDR3 nucleotides are TGTGCCAGCAGGCACCAAATAGCGGGAGCCTTACCGGGGGACCAGTACTTC. The encoded protein is CASRHQIAGALPGDQYF.

The genes are TRBV9 and TRBJ2-5; 7 bases line up with TRBD2. Trimming cost V 2 bases and J 2 bases; bases outside gene matches: 3. Germline V CDR1 and CDR2: SGDLS, YYNGEE. The CDR3 totals 14 residues. The chain's CDR3 is CASSVWGGQETQYF. CDR3 DNA: TGTGCCAGCAGCGTTTGGGGGGGGCAAGAGACCCAGTACTTC.

The CDR3, as DNA: TGTGCCAGCAGTGAAGCCACAGGGGGAAATCAGCCCCAGCATTTT. This encodes CASSEATGGNQPQHF. V and J are TRBV6-1 and TRBJ1-5; 8 bases align to TRBD1. The junction had 2 bases not matched to a gene; V was cut back by 0 bases and J by 4 bases. Germline lookup yields CDR1 MNHNS and CDR2 SASEGT. This CDR3 contains 15 residues.

This clone appeared once. The chain combines TRBV30 with TRBJ1-4, with D tentatively TRBD1 (6 bases). Deletions cut 3 bases from V and 7 bases from J, with 18 bases between. The germline V gene encodes CDR1 GTSNPN and CDR2 SVGIG (reference sequence). The CDR3 has 15 amino acids. CDR3 bases: TGTGCCTGGAGCCTAGGCGGGGGGGCAAGTGAAAAACTGTTTTTT. It encodes CAWSLGGGASEKLFF.

This chain joins TRBV25-1 and TRBJ1-3; D unresolved. The CDR3 is 13 amino acids. Per germline, CDR1 MGHDK and CDR2 SYGVNS. The germline V and J ends were trimmed by 7 bases and 3 bases, with 10 bases remaining between them. This CDR3 is CASTRDLGNTIYF. DNA for the CDR3: TGTGCCAGCACCCGGGATCTTGGAAACACCATATATTTT.

The chain uses TRBV19 and TRBJ1-5; perhaps TRBD1 as D (6 bases). With 2 bases removed from V and 7 bases from J, the gap between germline ends came to 18 bases. In germline, CDR1 is LNHDA, CDR2 SQIVND (reference sequence). The CDR3 totals 16 residues. The CDR3 DNA follows: TGTGCCAGTAGTATAAGAGGGGGACATTCAGGCCAGCCCCAGCATTTT. This gives the protein CASSIRGGHSGQPQHF. Based on the CDR3 plus reference TRBV19 and TRBJ1-5, the full variable domain is DGGITQSPKYLFRKEGQNVTLSCEQNLNHDAMYWYRQDPGQGLRLIYYSQIVNDFQKGDIAEGYSVSREKKESFPLTVTSAQKNPTAFYLCASSIRGGHSGQPQHFGDGTRLSIL.

The gene calls are TRBV5-4 and TRBJ2-1; 12 nucleotides match TRBD2. In germline, CDR1 is SGHNT, CDR2 YYREEE (reference sequence). The CDR3 length is 17 residues. V gave up 4 bases and J gave up 10 bases; unmatched junction bases: 15. In DNA form, the CDR3 reads TGTGCCAGCAGCGAACTAGCGGGGGGTTTAGGGGTTTTGGAGCAGTTCTTC. Residues: CASSELAGGLGVLEQFF.

This clone showed up just a few times. The chain carries TRBV28 and TRBJ1-5; 8 nucleotides agree with TRBD1. The CDR3 has 15 residues. CDR1 and CDR2 from the germline V gene are MDHEN and SYDVKM. V shed 8 bases and J 6 bases; nucleotides not matched to a gene: 12. In nucleotides, the CDR3 is TGTGCCAGCCGAAACGACAGGGGTTGGGGTCAGCCCCAGCATTTT. It encodes CASRNDRGWGQPQHF.

V is TRBV7-2 and J is TRBJ2-5; 10 nucleotides match TRBD2. This CDR3 contains 15 residues. Germline CDR1 SGHTA, CDR2 FQGNSA. V shed 5 bases and J 8 bases; nucleotides not matched to a gene: 11. In DNA form, the CDR3 reads TGTGCCAGCAGCCCAACTAGCGGGGACAAGAGAACCCAGTACTTC. Amino acids: CASSPTSGDKRTQYF.

The table lists this clone with a count of one. This rearrangement joins TRBV3-1 (or the pseudogene TRBV3-2) to TRBJ1-5, with D uncertain. V was shortened by 2 bases and J by 6 bases, with 8 bases between the two germline ends. Germline CDR1 and CDR2: LGHDT and YNNKEL (reference sequence). The CDR3 is 13 residues long. This chain's CDR3 is CASSQRISQPQHF. The CDR3 DNA reads as TGTGCCAGCAGCCAAAGGATTTCTCAGCCCCAGCATTTT.

The J gene is TRBJ2-1, the V gene TRBV6-5, with 8 nucleotides matching TRBD2. The CDR3 has 15 residues. From germline, CDR1 is MNHEY and CDR2 SVGAGI. V shed 6 bases, J shed 4 bases, and the junction held 8 bases outside the gene matches. In DNA, the CDR3 is TGTGCCAGCAGAGCCGGGACTAGAGTTTACAATGAGCAGTTCTTC. Protein product: CASRAGTRVYNEQFF.

As DNA, the CDR3 is TGTGCCAGCAGTGAGGAGGGGGCAGGCAATCAGCCCCAGCATTTT. It codes for CASSEEGAGNQPQHF. This chain connects TRBV2 to TRBJ1-5; TRBD1 agrees at 7 bases. J was trimmed by 2 bases and V by 3 bases; bases with no gene match: 4. The CDR3 length is 15 residues. Germline V gene sequence: CDR1 SNHLY, CDR2 FYNNEI. Full variable domain (missing parts from reference TRBV2 and TRBJ1-5): EPEVTQTPSHQVTQMGQEVILRCVPISNHLYFYWYRQILGQKVEFLVSFYNNEISEKSEIFDDQFSVERPDGSNFTLKIRSTKLEDSAMYFCASSEEGAGNQPQHFGDGTRLSIL.

This clone has a handful of counts. This chain connects TRBV19 to TRBJ1-3; no firm D call. V was shortened by 3 bases and J by 2 bases, with 11 bases between the two germline ends. Germline V gene lookup returns CDR1 LNHDA and CDR2 SQIVND (reference sequence). The CDR3 has 15 residues. CDR3 region: CASSINWMTGNTIYF. DNA of the CDR3: TGTGCCAGTAGTATTAACTGGATGACTGGAAACACCATATATTTT.

The chain joins TRBV6-5 to TRBJ1-2, with D uncertain. Germline V gene data show CDR1 as MNHEY and CDR2 as SVGAGI. Trimming cost V 8 bases and J 0 bases, with 7 bases left between them. CDR3 size: 12 residues. CDR3 in DNA: TGTGCCAGCTTTGCCCCTAACTATGGCTACACCTTC. Its protein product is CASFAPNYGYTF.